A single sample gave rise to the 2 T cell receptor beta chains below, sequenced in a study of T cells expressing NK-cell markers. TCRdb re-called the 5' RACE reads; every CDR3 protein appears as one record, without DNA. Its table lists 120,000 to 150,000 distinct CDR3 sequences. Specimen: blood T cells: a sorted CD56 or NKG2C T cell subset, CD4+ or CD8+ T cells, or bulk PBMC T cells (not recorded which). These receptors all come from a young man in good health.

The chain joins TRBV6-2 or TRBV6-3 to TRBJ2-2. This CDR3 has 13 residues. The germline V gene encodes CDR1 MNHEY and CDR2 SVGEGT. CDR3 protein: CASSYDPAGELFF.

The V and J genes are TRBV12-3 or TRBV12-4 and TRBJ2-2; as DNA is missing, the TRBD1 call by TCRdb cannot be tested. The CDR3 covers 16 residues. The CDR3 protein is CASSVTVDSPTGELFF.